This passage covers 9 T cell receptor beta chains from one sample sequenced in a study of blood T cell repertoires in COVID-19. Clones were sequenced by immunoSEQ multiplex PCR, and TCRdb holds only the in-frame ones, with some missing. The table lists 110,000 or so clones, around four fifths of them singletons. What was sequenced was peripheral blood. These receptors all stem from a woman aged 40 to 50 with acute or convalescent COVID-19.

The chain recombines TRBV13 with TRBJ2-2; 7 nucleotides agree with TRBD2. The CDR3 consists of 16 residues. In germline, CDR1 is PRHDT, CDR2 FYEKMQ (reference sequence). The junction had 14 bases not matched to a gene; V was cut back by 6 bases and J by 7 bases. The CDR3 nucleotides are TGTGCCAGCAGGCCCACGGGGAAGCGGGGAGTCGGGGAGCTGTTTTTT. Translated: CASRPTGKRGVGELFF. Supplemented by reference TRBV13 and TRBJ2-2, the full variable domain reads AAGVIQSPRHLIKEKRETATLKCYPIPRHDTVYWYQQGPGQDPQFLISFYEKMQSDKGSIPDRFSAQQFSDYHSELNMSSLELGDSALYFCASRPTGKRGVGELFFGEGSRLTVL.

The chain recombines TRBV5-1 with TRBJ2-1; 7 bases are shared with TRBD2. Germline lookup yields CDR1 SGHRS and CDR2 YFSETQ. The V and J ends lost 4 bases and 1 base, in that order; junction bases with no gene match: 14. The length of the CDR3 is 18 residues. The CDR3 sequence is CASSPKGTSARSYNEQFF. The CDR3 DNA sequence: TGCGCCAGCAGCCCGAAGGGAACTAGCGCCCGATCCTACAATGAGCAGTTCTTC.

This clone was recorded a few times. The CDR3 reads CASSLVGGTGRTQYF. The CDR3 DNA reads TGTGCCAGCAGCTTGGTGGGAGGTACCGGGCGTACGCAGTATTTT. The chain couples TRBV5-6 to TRBJ2-3, with a tentative D call TRBD2 (6 bases). V was shortened by 0 bases and J by 8 bases, with 16 bases between the two germline ends. The CDR3 loop spans 15 amino acids. Germline lookup yields CDR1 SGHDT and CDR2 YYEEEE.

This clone was detected only a few times. The V call is TRBV4-3, the J call TRBJ2-7; weak D call: TRBD1 (6 bases). CDR3 length: 16 residues. V gave up 1 base and J gave up 4 bases, with 17 bases separating them. Germline CDR1 LGHNA, CDR2 YSLEER. This CDR3 reads CASSQVAGVLPYEQYF. The CDR3 DNA sequence: TGCGCCAGCAGCCAAGTGGCAGGGGTGCTACCGTACGAGCAGTACTTC.

The DNA of the CDR3 is TGTGCCAGCAGTGTCGGACAGGGGAATTCACCCCTCCACTTT. It codes for CASSVGQGNSPLHF. V usage is TRBV2 and J usage is TRBJ1-6; 9 bases fit TRBD1. J was trimmed by 7 bases and V by 4 bases; bases with no gene match: 2. Germline CDR1 SNHLY, CDR2 FYNNEI. The CDR3 loop spans 14 amino acids.

This clone was detected once. The J gene is TRBJ2-5, the V gene TRBV19, with 8 bases matching TRBD2. The CDR3 covers 16 residues. Per germline, CDR1 LNHDA and CDR2 SQIVND (reference sequence). With 3 bases clipped from V and 2 bases from J, the junction kept 8 bases outside the gene matches. The CDR3 sequence is CASSMAFAGGQETQYF. Written as DNA, the CDR3 is TGTGCCAGTAGTATGGCCTTCGCGGGGGGACAAGAGACCCAGTACTTC. The entire variable domain, with the rest obtained from reference TRBV19 and TRBJ2-5, is as follows: DGGITQSPKYLFRKEGQNVTLSCEQNLNHDAMYWYRQDPGQGLRLIYYSQIVNDFQKGDIAEGYSVSREKKESFPLTVTSAQKNPTAFYLCASSMAFAGGQETQYFGPGTRLLVL.

This chain links TRBV5-4 with TRBJ2-7; D possibly corresponds to TRBD2 (6 bases). CDR1 SGHNT and CDR2 YYREEE come from the germline V gene (reference sequence). Trimming took off 4 bases at V and 2 bases at J, with 16 bases between the two ends. The CDR3 sequence is 15 residues long. CDR3 coding DNA: TGTGCCAGCAGCCTGAAACGGGACTTGGCCTACGAGCAGTACTTC. Amino acids: CASSLKRDLAYEQYF.

This sequence joins TRBV7-2 and TRBJ2-2, with 9 positions matching TRBD2. The V gene end was trimmed by 2 bases and the J gene end by 1 base; junction bases not matched to a gene: 2. CDR1 and CDR2 from the germline V gene are SGHTA and FQGNSA. CDR3 size: 16 residues. CDR3 nucleotide sequence: TGTGCCAGCAGCTTAATGCGGGGGGGGAACACCGGGGAGCTGTTTTTT. Translated, it gives CASSLMRGGNTGELFF.

The V gene is TRBV5-3, the J gene TRBJ2-7, with TRBD1 matching 7 bases. TRBV5-3 belongs to the ORF category, with a function that is uncertain. Trimming at V came to 4 bases and at J to 4 bases, leaving 17 bases not matched to a gene. The CDR3 is 17 amino acids. Here the CDR3 DNA reads TGTGCCAGAAGCGCCGCCAACAGGGGTTCGGTTCCTTACGAGCAGTACTTC. Residues: CARSAANRGSVPYEQYF.